The entry below describes one T cell receptor (beta chain). Its target is not known. The CDR3 sequence is 15 residues long. From germline, CDR1 is SGHAT and CDR2 FQNNGV. The V gene lost 2 bases and the J gene lost 7 bases, with 17 bases spanning the gap. The record originates from a study of Ad26.COV2.S vaccination and SARS-CoV-2 variants. At the level of the study: Once or twice, 56 days apart, Ad26.COV2.S was delivered intramuscularly.

Stated treatment: around 19 received Ad26.COV2.S at low or high dose, single or two shots; 5 received placebo; per-sample allocation not given. Day 63 after the first injection of vaccine or placebo was the sampling time. Study results and limitations: Comparability of non-spike TCR breadth was observed across vaccine and placebo recipients.

Only in-frame clones appear in the TCRdb table, and some are missing; sequencing was by immunoSEQ multiplex PCR. The table records a few hundred thousand clones, more than 75% of them present only once. The material was peripheral blood, obtained in a trial of Ad26.COV2.S vaccine versus placebo. The TCR sequence derives from a person aged 18 to 59 who received the Ad26.COV2.S COVID-19 vaccine or a placebo. This chain connects TRBV11-2 to TRBJ1-2; D uncertain. In DNA, the CDR3 is TGTGCCAGCAGCTTACATCACGGATCCGACGGTGGCTACACCTTC. This codes for CASSLHHGSDGGYTF. The complete variable domain, with remaining parts taken from reference TRBV11-2 and TRBJ1-2, reads EAGVAQSPRYKIIEKRQSVAFWCNPISGHATLYWYQQILGQGPKLLIQFQNNGVVDDSQLPKDRFSAERLKGVDSTLKIQPAKLEDSAVYLCASSLHHGSDGGYTFGSGTRLTVV.